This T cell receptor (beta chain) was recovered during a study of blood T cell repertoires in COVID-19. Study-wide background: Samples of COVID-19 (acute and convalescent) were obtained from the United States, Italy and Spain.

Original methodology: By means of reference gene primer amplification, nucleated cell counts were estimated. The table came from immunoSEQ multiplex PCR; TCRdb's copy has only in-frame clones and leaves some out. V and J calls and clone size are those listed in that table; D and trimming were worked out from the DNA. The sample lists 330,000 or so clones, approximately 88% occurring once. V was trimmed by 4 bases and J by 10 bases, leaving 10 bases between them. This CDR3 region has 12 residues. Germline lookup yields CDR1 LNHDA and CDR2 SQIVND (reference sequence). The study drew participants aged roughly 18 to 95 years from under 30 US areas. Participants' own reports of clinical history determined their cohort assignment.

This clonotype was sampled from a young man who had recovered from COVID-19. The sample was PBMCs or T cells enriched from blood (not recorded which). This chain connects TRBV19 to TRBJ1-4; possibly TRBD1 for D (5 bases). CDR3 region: CASSTGIGKLFF. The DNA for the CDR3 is TGTGCCAGTAGTACAGGGATCGGAAAACTGTTTTTT.